This T cell receptor (beta chain) was profiled in a study of blood T cell repertoires in COVID-19. The data were produced by immunoSEQ multiplex PCR, yet TCRdb's version contains in-frame clones alone and is incomplete. In the table there are over 85,000 clones, around 90% of which are singletons. CDR3 length: 15 residues. In germline, CDR1 is SGHRS, CDR2 YFSETQ. Trimming took 4 bases from V and 2 from J, leaving 15 bases between them. This receptor was identified in a woman aged 70-85 years with acute or convalescent COVID-19. The chain recombines TRBV5-1 with TRBJ1-2, with TRBD1 as a possible D gene (6 bases). Sequencing was performed on peripheral blood. The CDR3 coding sequence is TGCGCCAGCAGCCCTCTCCCCACAGGGAACTATGGCTACACCTTC. Amino acids: CASSPLPTGNYGYTF.